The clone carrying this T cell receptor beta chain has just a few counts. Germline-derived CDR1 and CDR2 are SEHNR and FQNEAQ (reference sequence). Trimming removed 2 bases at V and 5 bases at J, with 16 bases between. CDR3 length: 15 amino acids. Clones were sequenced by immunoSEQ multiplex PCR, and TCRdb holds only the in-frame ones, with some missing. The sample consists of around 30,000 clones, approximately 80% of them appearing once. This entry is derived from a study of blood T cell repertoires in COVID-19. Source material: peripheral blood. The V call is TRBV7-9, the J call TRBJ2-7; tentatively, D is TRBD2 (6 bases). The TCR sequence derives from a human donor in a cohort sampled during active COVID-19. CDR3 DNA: TGTGCCAGCAGCTTAATCGCTGCAGGGAGGAACGAGCAGTACTTC. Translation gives CASSLIAAGRNEQYF.